This TCR beta chain came from a study of shared clonotypes between healthy human individuals. Whole-study context: Three CD4 naive, three CD4 memory, two CD8 naive and one CD8 memory plate were used per donor. The study, taken as a whole, reports: Across subsets, estimated richness was generally greater for naive than for memory populations. Clonotypes which were not shared had lower generation probabilities than clonotypes that all four donors shared.

CDR1 is SGHNT and CDR2 is YYREEE in the germline V gene (reference sequence). There are 15 residues in the CDR3. V was trimmed by 4 bases and J by 4 bases, leaving 17 bases between them. Concerning this clone: Its antigen is as yet unknown.

Profiling relied on immunoSEQ multiplex PCR, and the TCRdb table lists in-frame clones only, not all of them. This sample yields a few million clones, of which 85% to 95% are seen a single time; 0.3% to 0.4% belongs to the top ten. This clonotype was sampled from a man younger than 30 in good health. Some clones in this sample may be carry-over from other donors' samples. Sequencing input: naive CD4+ T cells from PBMCs. Subset noted: CD45RA+ positively selected. The rearrangement links TRBV5-4 to TRBJ1-2; D is ambiguous. Here the CDR3 reads CASSTARTATYGYTF. In nucleotides, the CDR3 is TGTGCCAGCAGCACGGCACGGACCGCGACCTATGGCTACACCTTC.